The text below deals with one T cell receptor (beta chain). This clone's antigen is unknown. No much larger clonotype is one base removed from it; base qualities were not supplied. This record comes from a study of blood T cells in healthy people across ages (dated by TCRdb to between 2014 and 2016). Background on the whole study: In model experiments, roughly one uniquely barcoded TCR beta cDNA molecule per two T cells was captured by template switching. To avoid experimental bias, donors of different ages were spread randomly across the sequencing lanes. Donors were grouped into four age groups: young (average roughly 15 years), middle-aged (under 40), aged (62) and long-lived (about 90). To track age-related changes in TCR beta repertoire diversity, the study relied on deep sequencing normalized with unique cDNA molecular identifiers. For two donors (one aged 18 to 29 and one aged 80 or older), the study analyzed two additional independent replicas of 1 million unique cDNA reads from the same blood draw. What the study reported, not specific to this receptor: A strong correlation was found between observed TCR beta diversity and the percentage of naive T cells measured by flow cytometry. Because the CMV infection status of the donors was unknown, age-related changes in expanded clonotypes may potentially have been confounded. Since profiling was done on bulk unsorted PBMCs, naive and antigen-experienced compartments could not be conclusively compared. Observed TCR beta diversity per million T cells fell roughly linearly with age, and a significant reduction was already apparent by age around 39. Estimates of total diversity based on one million sequenced T cells were considered lower bounds and underestimates. The long-lived group showed more naive CD4+ T cells, fewer expanded clones and increased TCR diversity than the aged group, suggesting age selection.

The roughly 42 donors, aged 6 to 90 years, were systemically healthy Caucasian individuals from Russia. Ten milliliters of peripheral blood were drawn from each donor into EDTA-treated Vacutainer tubes. Ficoll-Paque density-gradient centrifugation was used to isolate PBMCs, with at least 7 million per sample. Total RNA, at least 6 micrograms per sample, was extracted from PBMCs with Trizol reagent. For every donor, flow cytometry on a PBMC aliquot measured the percentage of naive CD45RAhigh/CD27high T cells. Library creation used 5' RACE. The sequencing machine was an Illumina HiSeq 2500. The second PCR ran for roughly 7 to 12 cycles and used a J-beta primer mix along with a sample-barcoded 5' primer. A template-switch 5' adaptor carrying 12 random nucleotides introduced a unique molecular identifier onto each TCR beta cDNA molecule. At least 2.5 million CDR3-containing paired-end reads were obtained from each sample. All of the RNA was converted into first-strand cDNA using the Mint cDNA synthesis kit, with a TRBC-specific oligonucleotide serving as the primer. Following uracil-DNA glycosylase treatment, a first 18-cycle PCR with universal primers M1SS and BC2_uni_R was performed on all cDNA. The paper's data handling went like this. Normalization of each sample was performed by random selection of 1 million high-quality reads, each carrying a distinct molecular identifier. Reads with shared molecular identifiers were discarded instead of being binned into consensus sequences. MiTCR, run with a Q25 quality threshold and the strictest error-elimination algorithm, handled CDR3 identification, clonotype clustering and error correction. A nonparametric unseen species model with Euler transformation was used to estimate lower-bound total TCR beta diversity. Using fastp trimming at Q25 and MiXCR clonotype assembly, TCRdb reanalyzed the public sequencing data and kept in-frame beta chains. Each CDR3 protein gets just one entry, which takes the most common genes and DNA from the rows behind it. These V and J calls rely on TCRdb rather than the paper's analysis. This sample has hundreds of thousands of distinct CDR3 sequences in its table, and 40% to 50% of those were observed once. About 32% of the sample lies in the top ten.

The CDR3 has 15 amino acids, counting the end cysteine and phenylalanine. CDR3 DNA only is kept here, 45 bases in frame from base 1. For CDR1 and CDR2, the germline V gene lists SGHTA and FQGNSA. V and J are truncated by 5 bases and 4 bases respectively, leaving an intervening sequence of 14 bases. The clonotype originates from an older man in good health. Material for sequencing was blood. Rearrangement joined TRBV7-2 to TRBJ2-2, with a weak D call of TRBD1 (6 bases match). The nucleotide sequence reads as follows: TGTGCCAGCAGCCCGGACAGTTCCGCCACCGGGGAGCTGTTTTTT. It specifies CASSPDSSATGELFF.